This T cell receptor beta chain is from a study of shared clonotypes between healthy human individuals. Study-level background: With ages of 18 to 49, the donors were two women and a few men.

Only CD45RO-negative cells positively selected for CCR7 counted as naive CD8 cells, so terminally differentiated effector memory CD45RA+ cells were excluded. This table comes from immunoSEQ multiplex PCR, and its TCRdb copy is limited to in-frame clones, with some not included. The repertoire holds about 2 million clones, with around 96% as singletons. This TCR derives from a man younger than 35 in good health. The sequenced sample was naive CD8+ T cells sorted from blood.

DNA of the CDR3: TGTGCCAGCAGCCCAAGCGGGGGGGCCAACAATGAGCAGTTCTTC. Translated: CASSPSGGANNEQFF. This chain connects TRBV7-8 to TRBJ2-1; 10 positions agree with TRBD2. The length of the CDR3 is 15 residues. The J segment lost 5 bases and the V segment lost 5 bases, leaving 6 bases of the junction unmatched. Germline V CDR1 and CDR2: SGHVS, FQNEAQ.